This TCR beta chain was recorded in a study of T cell responses to AZD1222 COVID-19 vaccine. Libraries were prepared by immunoSEQ multiplex PCR; TCRdb keeps only in-frame clonotypes and omits some of them. The profile shows some 50,000 clones, approximately 90% of them singletons. Notes on the study in general: Among those given AZD1222, only six were seropositive at baseline.

This clone was seen only a few times. What it binds is unknown. This TCR was sampled from an adult who received the AZD1222 COVID-19 vaccine. The starting material was peripheral blood, obtained 28 days after the second AZD1222 dose.

In nucleotides, the CDR3 is TGCGCCAGCAGTGTCAACTCCGGACAAGCCCTTAATGAGCAGTTCTTC. Translating it yields CASSVNSGQALNEQFF. The chain has TRBV10-1 and TRBJ2-1; D possibly corresponds to TRBD1 (5 bases). The length of the CDR3 is 16 residues. V was trimmed by 4 bases and J by 7 bases, leaving 20 bases between them. Germline values: CDR1 WNHNN, CDR2 SYGVQD (reference sequence).